These T cell receptor beta chains were read from a single sample in a study of blood T cell repertoires in COVID-19. Here immunoSEQ multiplex PCR was the method, and the copy in TCRdb shows in-frame clones only, minus some. Of just over 250,000 clones listed, around 87% were seen once; the top ten hold 2.3%. Sequencing used peripheral blood. The receptors were sampled from a woman aged 50 to 60 with acute or convalescent COVID-19. Each CDR3 is given without its conserved first and last residue. Fields, in order: J gene, V gene, clone size, CDR3 protein. For some rows the clone size is stated as once, few or many, or as a class when expanded; others skip it.

TRBJ1-2,TRBV19,NA,ASNGADGYGYT
TRBJ1-2,TRBV20-1,NA,SARGDYGYT
TRBJ1-1,TRBV29-1,NA,SVGKGRDMNTEAF
TRBJ1-5,TRBV5-1,NA,ASSLSYRTGVSNQPQH
TRBJ1-4,TRBV7-2,NA,ASSLGPRGEKLF
TRBJ2-5,TRBV2,NA,ASSEEASGIQETQY
TRBJ1-4,TRBV28,once,ASSLYFESTESNEKLF
TRBJ2-3,TRBV5-1,NA,ATRLAGGQADTQY
TRBJ2-1,TRBV7-9,NA,ASSTTSGSGNEQF
TRBJ2-5,TRBV23-1,NA,ASLPRETQY
TRBJ1-5,TRBV5-6,NA,ASSFFGGQPQH
TRBJ1-2,TRBV15,NA,ATSRDRRRLLENGYT
TRBJ1-1,TRBV2,NA,ASSAQVGTEAF
TRBJ2-3,TRBV24-1,NA,ATSGEDTQY
TRBJ1-6,TRBV27,NA,ASSLEQSSYNSPLH
TRBJ2-6,TRBV7-2,many,ASSPNSGANVLT
TRBJ2-3,TRBV24-1,NA,ATSDLPRGSKDTQY
TRBJ2-1,TRBV5-1,NA,ASSAQREREQF
TRBJ1-1,TRBV24-1,once,ATSDTDTEAF
TRBJ2-7,TRBV2,NA,ASRDSGTGGVKN
TRBJ1-3,TRBV27,NA,ASSLNRGSGNTIY
TRBJ2-5,TRBV2,NA,ASRETTGGGETQY
TRBJ2-3,TRBV19,NA,ASSARGQGITDTQY
TRBJ2-4,TRBV6-5,NA,ASTFDRRDIQY
TRBJ2-2,TRBV3-1/TRBV3-2,NA,ASSHTSGLTGELF
TRBJ2-7,TRBV18,once,ASSRSRTETYEQY
TRBJ2-5,TRBV3-1/TRBV3-2,NA,ASSQEWGRETQY
TRBJ2-1,TRBV28,NA,ASKSSGTSGYNEQF
TRBJ2-7,TRBV6-6,NA,ASSFLAGDSYEQY
TRBJ2-1,TRBV7-3,NA,ASSLRASGRANEQF
TRBJ2-1,TRBV6-5,NA,ASSDRQGDYNEQF
TRBJ2-1,TRBV7-9,NA,ASRTTGFGNEQF
TRBJ1-2,TRBV19,NA,ASSTSSRKTGFYGYT
TRBJ2-5,TRBV24-1,NA,ATAIAGGETQY
TRBJ1-1,TRBV27,NA,ASSLYRADTEAF
TRBJ2-7,TRBV4-3,NA,ASIPSENRDYEQY
TRBJ2-7,TRBV28,NA,ASSSPGTGSYEQY
TRBJ1-3,TRBV5-1,NA,ASSLAAGPGNTIY
TRBJ2-7,TRBV5-1,NA,ASSPGLAGTYEQY
TRBJ1-2,TRBV28,NA,ASSPVDRGTYGYT
TRBJ1-4,TRBV28,NA,ASRLTGQGFEKLF
TRBJ2-1,TRBV7-2,NA,ASSADRDRQF
TRBJ2-1,TRBV6-2/TRBV6-3,NA,ASSRGLAGLYNEQF
TRBJ2-3,TRBV7-9,NA,ASTLLAGPTDTQY
TRBJ1-6,TRBV14,NA,ASSQGDPRNSPLH
TRBJ2-5,TRBV27,NA,ASSRPQGGKETQY
TRBJ2-5,TRBV27,NA,ASKISGKGTQY
TRBJ1-1,TRBV9,NA,ASSALGRRTEAF
TRBJ2-6,TRBV3-1/TRBV3-2,NA,ASSKKAGANVLT
TRBJ1-2,TRBV28,once,ASSLFRLNYGYT
TRBJ2-1,TRBV9,NA,ASSVDWYEQF